This passage covers 17 T cell receptor beta chains from one sample sequenced in a study of PD-L1 blockade in urothelial cancer. Measured with immunoSEQ multiplex PCR; TCRdb has only the in-frame clones, and not every one. This table holds fewer than 75,000 clones, about 85% found once. The starting material was PBMCs, obtained around atezolizumab (anti-PD-L1) treatment. The receptors derive from an older man with urothelial cancer.

V usage is TRBV27 and J usage is TRBJ1-3, with TRBD1 identical over 7 bases. Germline V gene lookup returns CDR1 MNHEY and CDR2 SMNVEV (reference sequence). This CDR3 contains 15 residues. Germline trimming cut 6 bases from V and 0 bases from J; bases unmatched to any gene: 5. The CDR3 loop is CASSPDRSSGNTIYF. CDR3 sequence (DNA): TGTGCCAGCAGCCCGGACAGGAGCTCTGGAAACACCATATATTTT.

The chain uses TRBV11-3 and TRBJ2-1; TRBD2 might be the D (6 bases). V lost 0 bases and J lost 10, with 16 bases in between. The CDR3 is 15 amino acids. Germline V gene sequence: CDR1 SGHNT, CDR2 YENEEA. CDR3 protein: CASSLEVGGFSEQFF. In nucleotides, the CDR3 is TGTGCCAGCAGCTTAGAGGTCGGGGGATTTTCGGAGCAGTTCTTC.

The V and J genes are TRBV11-2 and TRBJ1-5; perhaps TRBD1 as D (5 bases). The CDR3 contains 16 residues. Trimming removed 0 bases from V and 2 bases from J, with 11 bases in between. Germline values: CDR1 SGHAT, CDR2 FQNNGV. CDR3 sequence: CASSLEGGAGNQPQHF. The CDR3 DNA reads as TGTGCCAGCAGCTTAGAGGGAGGGGCGGGCAATCAGCCCCAGCATTTT. Full variable domain (remainder filled in from reference TRBV11-2 and TRBJ1-5): EAGVAQSPRYKIIEKRQSVAFWCNPISGHATLYWYQQILGQGPKLLIQFQNNGVVDDSQLPKDRFSAERLKGVDSTLKIQPAKLEDSAVYLCASSLEGGAGNQPQHFGDGTRLSIL.

This clone was detected once. The rearrangement joins TRBV18 to TRBJ2-6; 8 bases fit TRBD2. V was clipped by 6 bases and J by 0 bases; unmatched bases: 10. CDR1 KGHSH and CDR2 LQKENI come from the germline V gene. The CDR3 is made up of 18 amino acids. The CDR3, as DNA: TGTGCCAGCTCTAGGCGGGAGGCCTTACTCTCTGGGGCCAACGTCCTGACTTTC. Amino acid sequence: CASSRREALLSGANVLTF.

This rearrangement joins TRBV5-1 to TRBJ2-1, with 10 bases matching TRBD2. Germline CDR1 is SGHRS and CDR2 is YFSETQ. The CDR3 has 15 amino acids. V dropped 2 bases and J dropped 4; count of bases not matched to a gene: 3. The CDR3 DNA reads TGCGCCAGCAGCTTATGGACTAGCGGATACAATGAGCAGTTCTTC. The encoded protein is CASSLWTSGYNEQFF.

CDR3 in amino acids: CASSFSGGHTDTQYF. The CDR3 DNA is TGTGCCAGCAGTTTTAGCGGGGGACACACAGATACGCAGTATTTT. The chain carries TRBV28 and TRBJ2-3; 9 bases agree with TRBD2. CDR1 is MDHEN, CDR2 SYDVKM, per germline. The CDR3 spans 15 residues. V dropped 3 bases and J dropped 2; count of bases not matched to a gene: 3.

The chain joins TRBV5-8 to TRBJ2-5; weak D call: TRBD1 (6 bases). The germline CDR1 and CDR2 sequences are SGHTS and YDEGEE. The CDR3 consists of 11 residues. The germline V and J ends were trimmed by 9 bases and 7 bases, with 13 bases remaining between them. The CDR3 DNA reads TGTGCCACAAGACCCAGGGGGACCCAGTACTTC. It translates to CATRPRGTQYF.

The chain is built from TRBV5-3 and TRBJ2-2; 10 nucleotides match TRBD1. TRBV5-3 is labeled an ORF, and its function is uncertain. The CDR3 contains 15 residues. V lost 2 bases and J lost 7; bases outside the gene matches: 5. The CDR3 DNA is TGTGCCAGAAGCTTCCGGGACAGGGGCTACGGGGAGCTGTTTTTT. Protein product: CARSFRDRGYGELFF.

The V gene is TRBV2, the J gene TRBJ2-1; D may be TRBD1 (6 bases). Trimming cost V 6 bases and J 4 bases, with 10 bases left between them. The CDR3 sequence is 13 residues long. Germline CDR1 is SNHLY and CDR2 is FYNNEI. CDR3 region: CASSGQRYNEQFF. In DNA form, the CDR3 reads TGTGCCAGCAGCGGACAGAGATACAATGAGCAGTTCTTC.

The V and J genes are TRBV20-1 and TRBJ2-3, with a possible D match to TRBD2 (5 bases). CDR3 length: 10 amino acids. Germline V gene data show CDR1 as DFQATT and CDR2 as SNEGSKA (reference sequence). V lost 6 bases to trimming and J lost 6 bases, with 7 bases between them. The CDR3 DNA sequence: TGCAGTGCACAGCGGGATACGCAGTATTTT. Its translation is CSAQRDTQYF.

J is TRBJ2-7 and V is TRBV5-5; TRBD1 matches at 9 bases. The germline gives CDR1 SGHKS, CDR2 YYEKEE (reference sequence). The length of the CDR3 is 14 residues. V lost 7 bases, J lost 2 bases, and 7 bases stayed unmatched. The CDR3 region has the DNA TGTGCCAGCGAGGCCGGGACAGGGCCCTACGAGCAGTACTTC. Translation gives CASEAGTGPYEQYF.

This chain connects TRBV7-8 to TRBJ2-1; 10 bases align to TRBD2. V lost 4 bases, J lost 4 bases, and 4 bases stayed unmatched. Germline V lookup: CDR1 SGHVS, CDR2 FQNEAQ. The CDR3 has 15 amino acids. CDR3 region: CASSSWTSGYNEQFF. CDR3 sequence (DNA): TGTGCCAGCAGCTCCTGGACTAGCGGTTACAATGAGCAGTTCTTC.

The J gene is TRBJ1-1, the V gene TRBV6-5; D gene unclear. With 2 bases removed from V and 6 bases from J, the gap between germline ends came to 10 bases. Germline-derived CDR1 and CDR2 are MNHEY and SVGAGI. The CDR3 has 13 amino acids. The DNA for the CDR3 is TGTGCCAGCAGTTACGGTTCAGGATCTGAAGCTTTCTTT. Protein product: CASSYGSGSEAFF.

CDR3 in amino acids: CASSGLATEQYF. The CDR3 nucleotides read TGTGCCAGCAGCGGATTAGCAACCGAGCAGTACTTC. This chain uses TRBV28 with TRBJ2-7; D is unresolved. This CDR3 comprises 12 residues. The germline V gene encodes CDR1 MDHEN and CDR2 SYDVKM. The V gene lost 6 bases and the J gene lost 6 bases, with 12 bases spanning the gap.

The chain combines TRBV6-5 with TRBJ1-5; the match to TRBD1 covers 7 bases. Trimming removed 6 bases from V and 3 bases from J; junction bases left unmatched: 5. This CDR3 is 14 amino acids long. Germline-derived CDR1 and CDR2 are MNHEY and SVGAGI. The CDR3 DNA reads TGTGCCAGCAGACAGGGGCCTACCAATCAGCCCCAGCATTTT. Its translation: CASRQGPTNQPQHF.

The rearrangement joins TRBV6-6 to TRBJ2-7; 11 positions match TRBD2. V lost 4 bases, J lost 4 bases, and 6 bases stayed unmatched. In germline, CDR1 is MNHNY, CDR2 SVGAGI (reference sequence). This CDR3 spans 15 amino acids. CDR3 nucleotides: TGTGCCAGCAGTTCCACTAGCGGGGGACGGTACGAGCAGTACTTC. Amino acids: CASSSTSGGRYEQYF.

The chain joins TRBV5-4 to TRBJ2-7, with D tentatively TRBD2 (6 bases). CDR1 SGHNT and CDR2 YYREEE come from the germline V gene (reference sequence). The CDR3 loop spans 13 amino acids. The V gene lost 2 bases and the J gene lost 7 bases, with 13 bases spanning the gap. As DNA, the CDR3 is TGTGCCAGCAGCTTCGGGGGTCTACGTGAGCAGTACTTC. Its protein is CASSFGGLREQYF.